This T cell receptor (beta chain) stems from a study of T cell responses to AZD1222 COVID-19 vaccine. Measured with immunoSEQ multiplex PCR; TCRdb has only the in-frame clones, and not every one. The sample carries about 120,000 clones, under 95% recorded once. The TCR originated in an adult who received the AZD1222 COVID-19 vaccine. The sample consisted of peripheral blood, taken 28 days after the second AZD1222 dose.

The CDR3 loop is CASSLTSGRAFHNEQFF. Here the CDR3 DNA reads TGTGCCAGCAGTTTAACTAGCGGGAGGGCATTCCACAATGAGCAGTTCTTC. This chain uses TRBV28 with TRBJ2-1; 13 positions match TRBD2. This CDR3 region has 17 residues. Germline lookup yields CDR1 MDHEN and CDR2 SYDVKM. V shed 2 bases, J shed 5 bases, and the junction held 6 bases outside the gene matches.